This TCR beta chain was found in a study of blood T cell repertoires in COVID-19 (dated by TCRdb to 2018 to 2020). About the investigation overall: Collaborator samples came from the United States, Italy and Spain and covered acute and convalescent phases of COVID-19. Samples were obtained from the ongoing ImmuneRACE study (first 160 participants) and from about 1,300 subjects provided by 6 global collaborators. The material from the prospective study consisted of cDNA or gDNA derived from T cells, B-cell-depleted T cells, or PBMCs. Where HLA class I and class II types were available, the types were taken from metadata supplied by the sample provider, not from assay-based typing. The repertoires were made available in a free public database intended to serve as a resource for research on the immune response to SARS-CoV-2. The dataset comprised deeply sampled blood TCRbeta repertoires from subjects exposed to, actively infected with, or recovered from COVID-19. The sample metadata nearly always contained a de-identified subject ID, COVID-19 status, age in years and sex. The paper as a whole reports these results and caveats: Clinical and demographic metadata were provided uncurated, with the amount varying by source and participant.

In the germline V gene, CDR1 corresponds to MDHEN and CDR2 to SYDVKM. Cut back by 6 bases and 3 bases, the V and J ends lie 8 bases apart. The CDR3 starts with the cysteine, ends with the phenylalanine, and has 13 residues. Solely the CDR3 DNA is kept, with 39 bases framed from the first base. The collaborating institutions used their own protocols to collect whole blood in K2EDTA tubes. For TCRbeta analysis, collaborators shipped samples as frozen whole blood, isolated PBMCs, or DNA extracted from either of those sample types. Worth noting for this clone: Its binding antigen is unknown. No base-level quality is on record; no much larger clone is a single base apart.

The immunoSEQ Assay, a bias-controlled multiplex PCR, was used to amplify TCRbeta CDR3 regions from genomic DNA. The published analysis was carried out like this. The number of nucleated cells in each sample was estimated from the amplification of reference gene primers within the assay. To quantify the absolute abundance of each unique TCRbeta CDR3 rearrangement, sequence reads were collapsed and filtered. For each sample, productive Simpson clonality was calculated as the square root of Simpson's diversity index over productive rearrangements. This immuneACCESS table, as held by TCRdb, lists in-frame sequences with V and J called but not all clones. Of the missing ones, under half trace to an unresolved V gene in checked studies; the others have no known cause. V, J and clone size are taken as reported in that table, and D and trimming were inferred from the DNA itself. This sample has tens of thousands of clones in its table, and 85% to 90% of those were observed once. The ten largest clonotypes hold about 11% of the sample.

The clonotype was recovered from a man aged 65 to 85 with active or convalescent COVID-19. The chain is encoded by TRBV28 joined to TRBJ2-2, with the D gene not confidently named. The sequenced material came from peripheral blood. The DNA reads TGTGCCAGCAGGAAGGAGTACACCGGGGAGCTGTTTTTT. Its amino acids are CASRKEYTGELFF.